These 21 T cell receptor beta chains came from one sample sequenced in a study of T cell repertoires in cytomegalovirus infection. TCRdb independently ran MiXCR on the reads; one entry per CDR3 protein. The table has 400,000 or so distinct CDR3 sequences, roughly 18% seen once; the top ten hold under 9%. The specimen was PBMCs. The receptors derive from a human donor in good health (CMV status not recorded). Some clones in this sample may be carry-over from other donors' samples.

This chain connects TRBV2 to TRBJ1-2; perhaps TRBD1 as D (6 bases). The CDR3 has 14 amino acids. V was clipped by 7 bases and J by 2 bases, with 14 bases between them. CDR1 is SNHLY, CDR2 FYNNEI, per germline. For the CDR3, the DNA is TGTGCCAGCAATTTACAGGGTTTAAACTATGGCTACACCTTC. This codes for CASNLQGLNYGYTF. The full variable domain, its missing parts supplied by reference TRBV2 and TRBJ1-2, is EPEVTQTPSHQVTQMGQEVILRCVPISNHLYFYWYRQILGQKVEFLVSFYNNEISEKSEIFDDQFSVERPDGSNFTLKIRSTKLEDSAMYFCASNLQGLNYGYTFGSGTRLTVV.

This clonotype was seen a few times. The V call is TRBV2, the J call TRBJ2-7; D is unresolved. This CDR3 is 11 amino acids long. Germline CDR1 and CDR2: SNHLY and FYNNEI. V lost 3 bases, J lost 4 bases, and 4 bases lay in between. This CDR3 is CASSEQYEQYF. The CDR3 region has the DNA TGTGCCAGCAGTGAGCAGTACGAGCAGTACTTC.

Many counts were recorded for this clonotype. The V and J genes are TRBV20-1 and TRBJ2-5; no reliable D call. Germline CDR1 DFQATT, CDR2 SNEGSKA (reference sequence). V lost 3 bases to trimming and J lost 2 bases, with 16 bases between them. CDR3 length equals 15 residues. CDR3 in amino acids: CSASYVKAAQETQYF. DNA of the CDR3: TGCAGTGCTAGTTATGTAAAGGCGGCTCAAGAGACCCAGTACTTC.

This rearrangement joins TRBV10-3 to TRBJ2-1; 10 positions agree with TRBD1. CDR3 length equals 14 residues. Germline V CDR1 and CDR2: ENHRY, SYGVKD. Trimming took 7 bases from V and 6 from J; bases not matched to a gene: 6. CDR3 in DNA: TGTGCCATCAAACCGGACAGGGGGTTCAATGAGCAGTTCTTC. Amino acids: CAIKPDRGFNEQFF.

This clonotype was counted only a few times. The chain has TRBV27 and TRBJ2-1; D is perhaps TRBD1 (7 bases). Germline loops: CDR1 MNHEY, CDR2 SMNVEV (reference sequence). Trimming cost V 6 bases and J 4 bases, with 16 bases left between them. This CDR3 comprises 15 residues. As DNA, the CDR3 is TGTGCCAGCAGCCCCAGGGGGGTAGTTTACAATGAGCAGTTCTTC. It specifies CASSPRGVVYNEQFF.

This clonotype was counted ten times or more. The chain has TRBV7-6 and TRBJ2-2, with 10 bases identical to TRBD1. The germline gives CDR1 SGHVS, CDR2 FNYEAQ. The CDR3 sequence is 17 residues long. V was clipped by 7 bases and J by 7 bases; unmatched bases: 15. CDR3 bases: TGTGCCAGCACACAATCCAATCCCGGGACAGGGGACGGGGAGCTGTTTTTT. Translating it yields CASTQSNPGTGDGELFF.

This clonotype turned up a few times. This sequence joins TRBV27 and TRBJ2-3; 8 bases are shared with TRBD1. The J segment lost 1 base and the V segment lost 3 bases, leaving 6 bases of the junction unmatched. This CDR3 is built from 16 residues. The germline V gene has CDR1 MNHEY and CDR2 SMNVEV (reference sequence). The CDR3 is CASSFRQGMGTDTQYF. The CDR3, as DNA: TGTGCCAGCAGTTTCCGACAGGGGATGGGCACAGATACGCAGTATTTT.

The table lists this clonotype with a count of one. This chain links TRBV20-1 with TRBJ2-1; the D is unclear. This CDR3 has 15 amino acids. The V gene's germline CDR1 is DFQATT and CDR2 SNEGSKA (reference sequence). V lost 0 bases, J lost 4 bases, and 13 bases lay in between. The CDR3 spells CSARDPRLEYNEQFF. In DNA, the CDR3 is TGCAGTGCTAGAGATCCCCGTTTGGAGTACAATGAGCAGTTCTTC.

The chain is built from TRBV28 and TRBJ1-6; a possible D gene is TRBD1 (6 bases). Germline CDR1 MDHEN, CDR2 SYDVKM. The V and J ends lost 7 bases and 6 bases respectively, with 22 bases between them. There are 17 residues in the CDR3. The CDR3 loop reads CASTQRGGAAANSPLHF. The CDR3 coding sequence is TGTGCCAGCACCCAGCGGGGGGGGGCCGCCGCTAATTCACCCCTCCACTTT. The complete variable domain, with remaining parts taken from reference TRBV28 and TRBJ1-6, reads DVKVTQSSRYLVKRTGEKVFLECVQDMDHENMFWYRQDPGLGLRLIYFSYDVKMKEKGDIPEGYSVSREKKERFSLILESASTNQTSMYLCASTQRGGAAANSPLHFGNGTRLTVT.

This clonotype was detected only a few times. The V call is TRBV14, the J call TRBJ1-4, with 7 bases identical to TRBD1. V gave up 4 bases and J gave up 10 bases; unmatched junction bases: 12. CDR1 is SGHDN, CDR2 FVKESK, per germline. The CDR3 contains 15 residues. CDR3 sequence: CASSLFGGGAGKLFF. The CDR3 nucleotides are TGTGCCAGCAGCCTCTTTGGAGGGGGCGCCGGAAAACTGTTTTTT.

Only a few counts were recorded for this clonotype. This chain connects TRBV11-2 to TRBJ2-1; 8 bases map to TRBD1. J lost 7 bases, V lost 5 bases, and 4 bases had no gene match. CDR3 size: 13 residues. Germline V lookup: CDR1 SGHAT, CDR2 FQNNGV. CDR3 loop: CASSQNRGNEQFF. CDR3 coding DNA: TGTGCCAGCAGCCAAAACAGGGGGAATGAGCAGTTCTTC.

The sample holds many counts of this clonotype. The chain links TRBV7-2 to TRBJ2-3, with D unclear. This CDR3 region has 12 residues. From germline, CDR1 is SGHTA and CDR2 FQGNSA. Trimming removed 8 bases from V and 8 bases from J, with 14 bases in between. CDR3 region: CASGPRLGTQYF. As DNA, the CDR3 is TGTGCCAGCGGGCCCCGTCTAGGTACGCAGTATTTT.

The sample holds many counts of this clonotype. The V gene is TRBV7-2, the J gene TRBJ1-2; D is undetermined. The CDR3 sequence is 14 residues long. CDR1 and CDR2 (germline): SGHTA, FQGNSA. V lost 5 bases, J lost 8 bases, and 18 bases lay in between. The CDR3 nucleotides are TGTGCCAGCAGCCTAGACACCTTCCGGATCGGCTACACCTTC. Amino acids: CASSLDTFRIGYTF.

The chain recombines TRBV6-2 or TRBV6-3 with TRBJ2-5; D assignment may be TRBD1 or TRBD2 (5 bases each). In germline, CDR1 is MNHEY, CDR2 SVGEGT. V shed 6 bases and J shed 5 bases, with 13 bases lying between them. The CDR3 contains 13 residues. CDR3 bases: TGTGCCAGCAGCCGGGGACGGTGGGAGACCCAGTACTTC. It is translated as CASSRGRWETQYF.

The genes are TRBV18 and TRBJ1-5; D unclear. Germline V gene lookup returns CDR1 KGHSH and CDR2 LQKENI. V gave up 3 bases and J gave up 7 bases, with 10 bases separating them. The CDR3 covers 13 residues. DNA for the CDR3: TGTGCCAGCTCACCGGCTGAAGGCCAGCCCCAGCATTTT. This codes for CASSPAEGQPQHF.

The rearrangement links TRBV9 to TRBJ2-7; a weak D match, TRBD2 (6 bases). The CDR3 consists of 14 residues. Germline V gives CDR1 SGDLS, CDR2 YYNGEE. V was cut by 4 bases and J by 12 bases, with 23 bases left in between. As DNA, the CDR3 is TGTGCCAGCAGCCCAGGAGGGCTCGGTACCCTTCGGTACTTC. Amino acid sequence: CASSPGGLGTLRYF. Full variable domain (missing parts from reference TRBV9 and TRBJ2-7): DSGVTQTPKHLITATGQRVTLRCSPRSGDLSVYWYQQSLDQGLQFLIQYYNGEERAKGNILERFSAQQFPDLHSELNLSSLELGDSALYFCASSPGGLGTLRYFGPGTRLTVT.

The rearrangement uses TRBV28 and TRBJ1-1; D is unresolved. This CDR3 has 14 residues. Trimming pared 2 bases from V and 1 base from J, leaving 8 bases between. The V gene's germline CDR1 is MDHEN and CDR2 SYDVKM. The CDR3 DNA follows: TGTGCCAGCAGTTTACGACGGCCGAACACTGAAGCTTTCTTT. It specifies CASSLRRPNTEAFF.

CDR3: CSAHPGTSGNEQFF. CDR3 DNA sequence: TGCAGTGCCCACCCAGGGACTAGCGGCAATGAGCAGTTCTTC. The J gene is TRBJ2-1, the V gene TRBV20-1, with 11 positions matching TRBD2. The CDR3 contains 14 residues. Germline V lookup: CDR1 DFQATT, CDR2 SNEGSKA (reference sequence). V shed 6 bases and J 6 bases; nucleotides not matched to a gene: 7.

In its sample, this clonotype was seen many times. The chain links TRBV6-1 to TRBJ1-2, with 10 positions matching TRBD1. The CDR3 is made up of 13 amino acids. Germline lookup yields CDR1 MNHNS and CDR2 SASEGT. With V trimmed by 8 bases and J by 7 bases, 7 bases remained unmatched. The CDR3 protein is CASRLTGGGGYTF. DNA of the CDR3: TGTGCCAGCCGACTGACAGGGGGCGGTGGCTACACCTTC.

This clonotype was seen a single time. The V gene is TRBV20-1, the J gene TRBJ1-2; no clear D. V was trimmed by 3 bases and J by 5 bases, leaving 10 bases between them. The CDR3 is made up of 12 amino acids. Germline V gene sequence: CDR1 DFQATT, CDR2 SNEGSKA (reference sequence). CDR3 in amino acids: CSASSDSYGYTF. In DNA, the CDR3 is TGCAGTGCTAGCAGCGATTCGTATGGCTACACCTTC.

This clonotype showed up many times. The chain couples TRBV6-1 to TRBJ2-3, with D perhaps TRBD1 (6 bases). V was trimmed by 4 bases and J by 6 bases, leaving 14 bases between them. This CDR3 contains 14 residues. Germline V CDR1 and CDR2: MNHNS, SASEGT. CDR3 loop: CASSAGTPGDTQYF. In DNA, the CDR3 is TGTGCCAGCAGTGCCGGGACACCGGGGGATACGCAGTATTTT.